The sequence of this TCR beta chain was determined in a study of OX40 agonist ivuxolimab in advanced cancers. The length of the CDR3 is 14 residues. Germline assignment: CDR1 SGHNT and CDR2 YYREEE (reference sequence). Notes on this clone: One junction end disagrees with the germline gene, perhaps due to a read error.

The data were produced by immunoSEQ multiplex PCR, yet TCRdb's version contains in-frame clones alone and is incomplete. The sample holds about 35,000 clones; 80% to 85% are singletons and the top ten take 1.5% to 2%. The sequence came from an adult with an advanced solid tumor such as melanoma, head and neck, liver or kidney cancer. The V and J genes are TRBV5-4 and TRBJ2-7, with no clear D. The source was CD4+ or CD8+ T cells sorted from blood, collected in a trial of the OX40 agonist ivuxolimab. The CDR3 nucleotides read TGTGCCAGCAGTTTGGACCGGAACCGCTACGAGCAGTACTTC. Residues: CASSLDRNRYEQYF. The full variable domain, with the rest looked up from reference TRBV5-4 and TRBJ2-7, is ETGVTQSPTHLIKTRGQQVTLRCSSQSGHNTVSWYQQALGQGPQFIFQYYREEENGRGNFPPRFSGLQFPNYSSELNVNALELDDSALYLCASSLDRNRYEQYFGPGTRLTVT.